This passage covers 31 T cell receptor beta chains from one sample sequenced in a study of cytomegalovirus exposure and HLA in healthy donors. PCR primers comprised 60 Vbeta and 13 Jbeta primers. The protocol was immunoSEQ multiplex PCR, while the TCRdb copy is restricted to in-frame clones and leaves out a portion. The table has 80,000 to 100,000 clones, around 77% seen once; the top ten hold roughly 3%. The sequencing sample was made of PBMCs. The receptors were gathered from a man aged 35 to 55 in good health and CMV-seronegative.

V and J are TRBV27 and TRBJ2-7, with D maybe TRBD1 (5 bases). V shed 3 bases and J shed 6 bases, with 9 bases lying between them. Germline values: CDR1 MNHEY, CDR2 SMNVEV (reference sequence). The CDR3 has 12 amino acids. The CDR3, as DNA: TGTGCCAGCAGTTTGCAGGGTTCCGAGCAGTACTTC. Translation: CASSLQGSEQYF.

This clone turned up a few times. The junction and the germline gene differ at one end; a read error may be behind it. The CDR3 here is CASSNGDSRHF. CDR3 sequence (DNA): TGTGCCAGCAGTAACGGGGACAGCCGGCACTTC. The V and J genes are TRBV6-5 and TRBJ2-7; TRBD1 aligns across 7 bases. This CDR3 comprises 11 residues. CDR1 is MNHEY, CDR2 SVGAGI, per germline.

V usage is TRBV29-1 and J usage is TRBJ2-4; 9 bases are shared with TRBD1. Germline-derived CDR1 and CDR2 are SQVTM and ANQGSEA. V lost 6 bases and J lost 7; bases outside the gene matches: 7. This CDR3 has 13 residues. CDR3 in DNA: TGCAGCGTCCGAGGGACAGGGACGAACATTCAGTACTTC. Amino acid sequence: CSVRGTGTNIQYF.

The rearrangement uses TRBV30 and TRBJ1-1; 10 positions agree with TRBD1. The V segment lost 5 bases and the J segment 5 bases; nucleotides outside the gene matches: 2. Germline CDR1 and CDR2: GTSNPN and SVGIG (reference sequence). The CDR3 length is 12 residues. This chain's CDR3 is CAWSDRGTEAFF. The CDR3 DNA follows: TGTGCCTGGTCGGACAGGGGGACTGAAGCTTTCTTT.

This clone was found once. This rearrangement joins TRBV2 to TRBJ2-2; D is perhaps TRBD1 (5 bases). V was pared by 7 bases and J by 0 bases, with 12 bases between. Germline-derived CDR1 and CDR2 are SNHLY and FYNNEI. CDR3 length: 15 residues. Here the CDR3 reads CASTYDSTNTGELFF. CDR3 nucleotides: TGTGCCAGCACCTACGACAGCACGAACACCGGGGAGCTGTTTTTT. Filled out from reference TRBV2 and TRBJ2-2, the complete variable domain reads EPEVTQTPSHQVTQMGQEVILRCVPISNHLYFYWYRQILGQKVEFLVSFYNNEISEKSEIFDDQFSVERPDGSNFTLKIRSTKLEDSAMYFCASTYDSTNTGELFFGEGSRLTVL.

The chain couples TRBV10-3 to TRBJ2-7; TRBD1 aligns across 7 bases. The CDR3 is made up of 14 amino acids. The germline gives CDR1 ENHRY, CDR2 SYGVKD. Trimming cost V 2 bases and J 4 bases; bases outside gene matches: 5. The CDR3 spells CAISERTGGYEQYF. CDR3 coding DNA: TGTGCCATCAGTGAGAGGACAGGTGGTTACGAGCAGTACTTC.

V usage is TRBV28 and J usage is TRBJ2-7, with 10 bases that match TRBD1. With V trimmed by 4 bases and J by 4 bases, 7 bases remained unmatched. The CDR3 length is 15 residues. In germline, CDR1 is MDHEN, CDR2 SYDVKM. This CDR3 reads CASSSPDRGSYEQYF. The CDR3 DNA sequence: TGTGCCAGCAGTTCCCCGGACAGGGGGTCTTACGAGCAGTACTTC.

The chain carries TRBV7-2 and TRBJ2-1, with 16 bases aligning to TRBD2. The CDR3 runs 16 residues. Trimming removed 8 bases from V and 7 bases from J; junction bases left unmatched: 8. In germline, CDR1 is SGHTA, CDR2 FQGNSA. CDR3 sequence reads: CASRPPGLAGGNEQFF. The DNA for the CDR3 is TGTGCCAGCCGCCCCCCGGGACTAGCGGGAGGGAATGAGCAGTTCTTC. The complete variable domain, with remaining parts taken from reference TRBV7-2 and TRBJ2-1, reads GAGVSQSPSNKVTEKGKDVELRCDPISGHTALYWYRQSLGQGLEFLIYFQGNSAPDKSGLPSDRFSAERTGGSVSTLTIQRTQQEDSAVYLCASRPPGLAGGNEQFFGPGTRLTVL.

This rearrangement joins TRBV5-1 to TRBJ2-1; TRBD2 is a possible D gene (6 bases). The length of the CDR3 is 17 residues. CDR1 and CDR2 (germline): SGHRS, YFSETQ. V was pared by 0 bases and J by 7 bases, with 20 bases between. CDR3 DNA sequence: TGCGCCAGCAGCTTGGGCCCTTTAGGCGGGGAAATAAATGAGCAGTTCTTC. This sequence encodes CASSLGPLGGEINEQFF.

The chain recombines TRBV30 with TRBJ2-7; 9 nucleotides line up with TRBD1. The V gene end was trimmed by 3 bases and the J gene end by 2 bases; junction bases not matched to a gene: 11. Per the germline V gene, CDR1 is GTSNPN and CDR2 is SVGIG (reference sequence). The CDR3 is 16 amino acids. CDR3 coding DNA: TGTGCCTGGAGGACGAAAGCCGGGACAGGGACCTACGAGCAGTACTTC. The encoded protein is CAWRTKAGTGTYEQYF.

The rearrangement uses TRBV4-1 and TRBJ2-7, with 7 bases identical to TRBD1. The CDR3 length is 16 residues. J gave up 1 base and V 1 base, and 7 bases lay outside the gene matches. Germline V lookup: CDR1 MGHRA, CDR2 YSYEKL. The CDR3 sequence is CASSQVGTDLSYEQYF. The CDR3 DNA follows: TGCGCCAGCAGCCAAGTCGGGACAGACCTTTCCTACGAGCAGTACTTC.

This rearrangement joins TRBV28 to TRBJ1-6; TRBD1 aligns across 8 bases. CDR1 and CDR2 (germline): MDHEN, SYDVKM. Germline trimming cut 3 bases from V and 9 bases from J; bases unmatched to any gene: 4. The CDR3 consists of 14 residues. The CDR3 sequence: CASSLAQGVSPLHF. DNA of the CDR3: TGTGCCAGCAGTTTGGCACAGGGGGTTTCACCCCTCCACTTT.

This clone was recorded a few times. J is TRBJ1-2 and V is TRBV27, with 8 bases lining up with TRBD1. The CDR3 consists of 15 residues. With V trimmed by 5 bases and J by 7 bases, 12 bases remained unmatched. Germline CDR1 MNHEY, CDR2 SMNVEV (reference sequence). The CDR3 sequence is CASSPRDRPARGYTF. The CDR3 DNA sequence: TGTGCCAGCAGTCCCCGGGACAGGCCCGCCCGTGGCTACACCTTC.

This sequence joins TRBV9 and TRBJ2-2; 8 nucleotides agree with TRBD2. Germline-derived CDR1 and CDR2 are SGDLS and YYNGEE. J lost 4 bases, V lost 0 bases, and 5 bases had no gene match. This CDR3 contains 16 residues. The CDR3 reads CASSVVVAGSTGELFF. The CDR3 DNA reads as TGTGCCAGCAGCGTAGTCGTAGCGGGGAGCACCGGGGAGCTGTTTTTT.

The chain carries TRBV2 and TRBJ2-5; 14 bases are a match to TRBD2. CDR3 length equals 16 residues. V shed 7 bases, J shed 3 bases, and the junction held 7 bases outside the gene matches. Germline CDR1 reads SNHLY; CDR2 reads FYNNEI. The CDR3 reads CASTGLAGGSKETQYF. The CDR3, as DNA: TGTGCCAGCACCGGACTAGCGGGGGGATCTAAAGAGACCCAGTACTTC. Full variable domain (outside the CDR3, taken from reference TRBV2 and TRBJ2-5): EPEVTQTPSHQVTQMGQEVILRCVPISNHLYFYWYRQILGQKVEFLVSFYNNEISEKSEIFDDQFSVERPDGSNFTLKIRSTKLEDSAMYFCASTGLAGGSKETQYFGPGTRLLVL.

V usage is TRBV9 and J usage is TRBJ1-1, with TRBD1 matching over 7 bases. Germline-derived CDR1 and CDR2 are SGDLS and YYNGEE. Trimming took 0 bases from V and 1 from J; bases not matched to a gene: 3. CDR3 length equals 15 residues. Here the CDR3 reads CASSVDAGGNTEAFF. CDR3 bases: TGTGCCAGCAGCGTAGATGCAGGGGGGAACACTGAAGCTTTCTTT.

The V gene is TRBV28, the J gene TRBJ1-2; 9 bases match TRBD1. V was pared by 4 bases and J by 2 bases, with 5 bases of the junction left unmatched. The length of the CDR3 is 15 residues. CDR1 and CDR2 from the germline V gene are MDHEN and SYDVKM. CDR3 DNA sequence: TGTGCCAGCAGTTATTTGACAGGGGGAAACTATGGCTACACCTTC. Its translation is CASSYLTGGNYGYTF.

J is TRBJ2-2 and V is TRBV27; D is ambiguous. Trimming shortened V by 0 bases and J by 3 bases, and 5 bases separated the two germline ends. The CDR3 is 14 amino acids. CDR1 is MNHEY and CDR2 is SMNVEV in the germline V gene (reference sequence). The CDR3 region is CASSLSRDTGELFF. The CDR3 DNA reads as TGTGCCAGCAGTTTATCTAGAGACACCGGGGAGCTGTTTTTT.

The gene calls are TRBV30 and TRBJ1-1; perhaps TRBD1 as D (6 bases). Germline V lookup: CDR1 GTSNPN, CDR2 SVGIG (reference sequence). The germline V and J ends were trimmed by 4 bases and 2 bases, with 20 bases remaining between them. The CDR3 length is 16 residues. In DNA, the CDR3 is TGTGCCTGGATTGCGGTCAGCGGCAGGGGTAACACTGAAGCTTTCTTT. Translation gives CAWIAVSGRGNTEAFF.

The rearrangement links TRBV27 to TRBJ2-2, with D possibly matching TRBD2 (5 bases). The ends were cut back, 2 bases at V and 0 bases at J, with 7 bases in the middle. This CDR3 is built from 15 residues. The germline CDR1 and CDR2 sequences are MNHEY and SMNVEV (reference sequence). Written as DNA, the CDR3 is TGTGCCAGCAGTTTAGACTACTCGAACACCGGGGAGCTGTTTTTT. It codes for CASSLDYSNTGELFF.

The V and J genes are TRBV9 and TRBJ2-1; 15 bases map to TRBD2. The CDR3 spans 15 residues. In germline, CDR1 is SGDLS, CDR2 YYNGEE. Trimming at V came to 3 bases and at J to 11 bases, leaving 6 bases not matched to a gene. CDR3 DNA sequence: TGTGCCAGCAGCGGGGGACTAGCGGGAGGAACACAGCAGTTCTTC. Translating gives CASSGGLAGGTQQFF.

The chain has TRBV5-1 and TRBJ2-1; D unresolved. The germline V and J ends were trimmed by 5 bases and 3 bases, with 3 bases remaining between them. Germline V gene lookup returns CDR1 SGHRS and CDR2 YFSETQ. This CDR3 has 11 amino acids. CDR3 DNA: TGCGCCAGCAGTATCTACAATGAGCAGTTCTTC. This gives the protein CASSIYNEQFF. Together with reference TRBV5-1 and TRBJ2-1, the CDR3 gives the full variable domain: KAGVTQTPRYLIKTRGQQVTLSCSPISGHRSVSWYQQTPGQGLQFLFEYFSETQRNKGNFPGRFSGRQFSNSRSEMNVSTLELGDSALYLCASSIYNEQFFGPGTRLTVL.

The gene calls are TRBV29-1 and TRBJ1-2; D possibly corresponds to TRBD1 (5 bases). Germline CDR1 is SQVTM and CDR2 is ANQGSEA. V lost 7 bases and J lost 8, with 17 bases in between. This CDR3 is built from 12 residues. This CDR3 is CSGGGRGSGYTF. Written as DNA, the CDR3 is TGCAGCGGGGGTGGAAGGGGATCGGGCTACACCTTC. Complete variable domain (other parts from reference TRBV29-1 and TRBJ1-2): SAVISQKPSRDICQRGTSLTIQCQVDSQVTMMFWYRQQPGQSLTLIATANQGSEATYESGFVIDKFPISRPNLTFSTLTVSNMSPEDSSIYLCSGGGRGSGYTFGSGTRLTVV.

This chain links TRBV11-2 with TRBJ2-7, with D perhaps TRBD1 (6 bases). Trimming removed 4 bases at V and 1 base at J, with 14 bases between. CDR1 is SGHAT, CDR2 FQNNGV, per germline. This CDR3 region has 15 residues. The CDR3, as DNA: TGTGCCAGCAGCTCCATTACAGGGTGGTCCTACGAGCAGTACTTC. The encoded protein is CASSSITGWSYEQYF.

The chain combines TRBV7-2 with TRBJ2-1, with 7 bases aligning to TRBD2. The CDR3 sequence is 15 residues long. Germline CDR1 and CDR2: SGHTA and FQGNSA. Trimming at V came to 7 bases and at J to 0 bases, leaving 6 bases not matched to a gene. The CDR3 sequence is CASTSRGSSYNEQFF. Here the CDR3 DNA reads TGTGCCAGCACCTCCCGCGGGAGCTCCTACAATGAGCAGTTCTTC. Full variable domain (outside the CDR3, taken from reference TRBV7-2 and TRBJ2-1): GAGVSQSPSNKVTEKGKDVELRCDPISGHTALYWYRQSLGQGLEFLIYFQGNSAPDKSGLPSDRFSAERTGGSVSTLTIQRTQQEDSAVYLCASTSRGSSYNEQFFGPGTRLTVL.

The chain couples TRBV6-1 to TRBJ1-1; possibly TRBD1 for D (5 bases). V lost 3 bases and J 7 bases, leaving 18 bases between the germline ends. From germline, CDR1 is MNHNS and CDR2 SASEGT. The CDR3 contains 15 residues. CDR3 nucleotides: TGTGCCAGCAGTGAGGAAGCGGGGGAACCTTGTGAAGCTTTCTTT. This translates into CASSEEAGEPCEAFF.

This CDR3 is CAISEDSHGYTF. In DNA form, the CDR3 reads TGTGCCATCAGTGAGGACAGTCATGGCTACACCTTC. This chain links TRBV10-3 with TRBJ1-2; D might be TRBD1 (5 bases). CDR3 length: 12 residues. Trimming took off 2 bases at V and 6 bases at J, with 7 bases between the two ends. Germline values: CDR1 ENHRY, CDR2 SYGVKD.

This CDR3 reads CASSSPPGQGASRGYTF. The CDR3, as DNA: TGTGCCAGTAGCTCCCCGCCGGGACAGGGGGCTTCAAGAGGCTACACCTTC. The chain carries TRBV19 and TRBJ1-2; TRBD1 matches 12 bases. Trimming at V came to 6 bases and at J to 8 bases, leaving 16 bases not matched to a gene. The CDR3 runs 17 residues. Germline assignment: CDR1 LNHDA and CDR2 SQIVND (reference sequence).

The chain recombines TRBV5-6 with TRBJ2-5; tentative D call: TRBD2 (7 bases). This CDR3 has 16 residues. Trimming removed 1 base from V and 4 bases from J, with 17 bases in between. Germline CDR1 SGHDT, CDR2 YYEEEE. CDR3 nucleotide sequence: TGTGCCAGCAGCTTGAGGGGAGGGGGTTTAGGAGAGACCCAGTACTTC. Translation: CASSLRGGGLGETQYF.

The chain's CDR3 is CASMNRGNGELFF. Here the CDR3 DNA reads TGTGCCAGCATGAACAGGGGTAACGGGGAGCTGTTTTTT. This chain joins TRBV28 and TRBJ2-2; 7 nucleotides line up with TRBD1. V shed 7 bases, J shed 7 bases, and the junction held 6 bases outside the gene matches. CDR1 is MDHEN, CDR2 SYDVKM, per germline. The CDR3 loop spans 13 amino acids.

The DNA for the CDR3 is TGTGCCAGCAGCGTCGGACAGGCCGTTGGTTCACCCCTCCACTTT. This codes for CASSVGQAVGSPLHF. V gene TRBV9 combines with J gene TRBJ1-6, with TRBD1 identical over 7 bases. The CDR3 is 15 amino acids. Losses at the gene ends were 2 bases for V and 9 bases for J; bases not matched to a gene: 8. Germline V gives CDR1 SGDLS, CDR2 YYNGEE.